This T cell receptor beta chain was recorded in a study of shared clonotypes between healthy human individuals. In the original processing: Filtering was not the same, since immunoSEQ gave junction-only sequences without quality scores. Assay: immunoSEQ multiplex PCR; the TCRdb copy retains only in-frame clones and omits some. V, J and clone size derive from that table, while D and trimming were established from the DNA sequence. This table holds about 2.1 million clones, 85% to 95% found once. Naive CD8 cells comprised CD45RO-negative, CCR7-positively selected cells, excluding terminally differentiated effector memory CD45RA+ cells. The germline V gene has CDR1 MNHEY and CDR2 SMNVEV (reference sequence). CDR3 length: 18 residues. J was trimmed by 4 bases and V by 6 bases; bases with no gene match: 13.

The receptor was isolated from a man aged 18 to 29 in good health. Some clones in this sample may be carry-over from other donors' samples. The J gene is TRBJ2-7, the V gene TRBV27, with 15 bases that match TRBD2. Sequences were obtained from naive CD8+ T cells from PBMCs. The CDR3, as DNA: TGTGCCAGCAGCTCAAGGACTAGCGGGAGGGCCGGTTTTTACGAGCAGTACTTC. Its translation is CASSSRTSGRAGFYEQYF.